This T cell receptor (beta chain) was observed in a study of blood T cell repertoires in COVID-19. Study-wide background: Sources were T cells, B-cell-depleted T cells, or PBMCs; the material itself was cDNA or gDNA.

The CDR3 is made up of 13 amino acids. Trimming cost V 1 base and J 8 bases, with 12 bases left between them. Germline V gene data show CDR1 as SGHRS and CDR2 as YFSETQ. Some clones are missing from TCRdb's copy, which holds only in-frame ones; the method was immunoSEQ multiplex PCR. The sample includes 90,000 or so clones, around 90% of them seen just once. The chain carries TRBV5-1 and TRBJ1-1; TRBD1 is a possible D gene (5 bases). The sample taken for sequencing was peripheral blood. The receptor's source is a woman aged 70-85 years with acute or convalescent COVID-19. CDR3 coding DNA: TGCGCCAGCAGCTTGAGGGGTTTTGAGGAAGCTTTCTTT. Protein: CASSLRGFEEAFF.